The 24 T cell receptor beta chains reported below all come from one sample, sequenced in a study of blood T cell repertoires in COVID-19. The repertoire was sequenced with immunoSEQ multiplex PCR; TCRdb's copy has only in-frame clones and lacks some. The sample yields 130,000 to 150,000 clones, roughly 90% seen once. Source material: peripheral blood. These receptors were collected from a human donor in a cohort sampled during active COVID-19.

V is TRBV6-2 or TRBV6-3 and J is TRBJ2-3; D may be TRBD1 (5 bases). The ends were cut back, 4 bases at V and 0 bases at J, with 8 bases in the middle. Germline V gene lookup returns CDR1 MNHEY and CDR2 SVGEGT. The CDR3 spans 14 residues. For the CDR3, the DNA is TGTGCCAGCAGTTGGGGCGGAAGCACAGATACGCAGTATTTT. Amino acids: CASSWGGSTDTQYF.

The V call is TRBV4-3, the J call TRBJ1-4; D not certain. The CDR3 length is 15 residues. Germline V gene lookup returns CDR1 LGHNA and CDR2 YSLEER. V dropped 1 base and J dropped 6 bases, with 12 bases sitting between them. CDR3 in amino acids: CASSQGRAQHEKLFF. The CDR3 region has the DNA TGCGCCAGCAGCCAAGGGAGAGCTCAGCATGAAAAACTGTTTTTT.

The chain links TRBV28 to TRBJ2-7, with TRBD1 matching over 7 bases. CDR3 length equals 15 residues. CDR1 and CDR2 (germline): MDHEN, SYDVKM. Trimming removed 5 bases from V and 4 bases from J; junction bases left unmatched: 11. DNA of the CDR3: TGTGCCAGCAGTCAGACTAACAGGGGTCGGTACGAGCAGTACTTC. Encoded protein: CASSQTNRGRYEQYF.

The genes are TRBV7-9 and TRBJ2-7; D possibly corresponds to TRBD2 (5 bases). Germline V gene data show CDR1 as SEHNR and CDR2 as FQNEAQ (reference sequence). Trimming removed 3 bases from V and 2 bases from J, with 20 bases in between. The CDR3 runs to 17 residues. The DNA for the CDR3 is TGTGCCAGCAGCTTCAGTGTCCGGGAAGCGCCCCCCTACGAGCAGTACTTC. It yields the protein CASSFSVREAPPYEQYF. The complete variable domain, with remaining parts taken from reference TRBV7-9 and TRBJ2-7, reads DTGVSQNPRHKITKRGQNVTFRCDPISEHNRLYWYRQTLGQGPEFLTYFQNEAQLEKSRLLSDRFSAERPKGSFSTLEIQRTEQGDSAMYLCASSFSVREAPPYEQYFGPGTRLTVT.

The chain has TRBV5-4 and TRBJ2-4, with a tentative D call TRBD1 (6 bases). This CDR3 is 16 amino acids long. Trimming took 3 bases from V and 0 from J, leaving 13 bases between them. CDR1 is SGHNT, CDR2 YYREEE, per germline (reference sequence). CDR3 sequence reads: CASSSNRVGAKNIQYF. DNA of the CDR3: TGTGCCAGCAGCTCAAACAGGGTGGGAGCCAAAAACATTCAGTACTTC. Complete variable domain (other parts from reference TRBV5-4 and TRBJ2-4): ETGVTQSPTHLIKTRGQQVTLRCSSQSGHNTVSWYQQALGQGPQFIFQYYREEENGRGNFPPRFSGLQFPNYSSELNVNALELDDSALYLCASSSNRVGAKNIQYFGAGTRLSVL.

The J gene is TRBJ2-1, the V gene TRBV5-4; 7 bases line up with TRBD2. V gave up 4 bases and J gave up 9 bases; unmatched junction bases: 10. From germline, CDR1 is SGHNT and CDR2 YYREEE (reference sequence). The CDR3 covers 14 residues. The DNA for the CDR3 is TGTGCCAGCAGCACCGGGACCGGGGGGTTTGAGCAGTTCTTC. This codes for CASSTGTGGFEQFF.

The chain combines TRBV5-1 with TRBJ1-3; a weak D match, TRBD1 (6 bases). Trimming left V 0 bases short and J 3 bases short, with 13 bases between. Germline loops: CDR1 SGHRS, CDR2 YFSETQ. The CDR3 extends over 16 amino acids. The CDR3 DNA sequence: TGCGCCAGCAGCTTGGACAAGTCAGGGGTTGGAAACACCATATATTTT. Its protein product is CASSLDKSGVGNTIYF. Full variable domain (rest looked up from reference TRBV5-1 and TRBJ1-3): KAGVTQTPRYLIKTRGQQVTLSCSPISGHRSVSWYQQTPGQGLQFLFEYFSETQRNKGNFPGRFSGRQFSNSRSEMNVSTLELGDSALYLCASSLDKSGVGNTIYFGEGSWLTVV.

The chain is built from TRBV18 and TRBJ2-5; D is perhaps TRBD2 (6 bases). In germline, CDR1 is KGHSH, CDR2 LQKENI. The CDR3 contains 13 residues. V was clipped by 2 bases and J by 5 bases, with 9 bases between them. CDR3 sequence: CASSPGLMETQYF. The CDR3, as DNA: TGTGCCAGCTCACCAGGACTAATGGAGACCCAGTACTTC. The variable domain in full, completed from reference TRBV18 and TRBJ2-5, reads NAGVMQNPRHLVRRRGQEARLRCSPMKGHSHVYWYRQLPEEGLKFMVYLQKENIIDESGMPKERFSAEFPKEGPSILRIQQVVRGDSAAYFCASSPGLMETQYFGPGTRLLVL.

The gene calls are TRBV7-2 and TRBJ2-3; perhaps TRBD2 as D (5 bases). The CDR3 runs to 13 residues. Germline CDR1 is SGHTA and CDR2 is FQGNSA. Trimming shortened V by 5 bases and J by 11 bases, and 17 bases separated the two germline ends. DNA for the CDR3: TGTGCCAGCAGCGAACTAGATTCCTCCCGGCAGTATTTT. Its translation: CASSELDSSRQYF.

The chain couples TRBV3-1 (or the pseudogene TRBV3-2) to TRBJ2-6; D possibly corresponds to TRBD1 (5 bases). The CDR3 is made up of 20 amino acids. Trimming shortened V by 0 bases and J by 3 bases, and 21 bases separated the two germline ends. Germline loops: CDR1 LGHDT, CDR2 YNNKEL (reference sequence). The CDR3 spells CASSQEKGTRLTGGANVLTF. CDR3 DNA sequence: TGTGCCAGCAGCCAAGAAAAGGGTACAAGGCTTACAGGTGGGGCCAACGTCCTGACTTTC.

The chain has TRBV4-2 and TRBJ2-7; D is uncertain. Between the trimmed V and J ends, which lost 4 bases and 2 bases, there was a span of 18 bases. The germline V gene encodes CDR1 LGHNA and CDR2 YNFKEQ. The CDR3 consists of 16 residues. The CDR3 reads CASSPTILSRAYEQYF. As DNA, the CDR3 is TGTGCCAGCAGCCCCACCATTCTAAGTCGCGCCTACGAGCAGTACTTC.

The V call is TRBV4-2, the J call TRBJ1-5; D remains unclear. The CDR3 length is 14 residues. Trimming removed 2 bases at V and 3 bases at J, with 8 bases between. Germline V lookup: CDR1 LGHNA, CDR2 YNFKEQ. CDR3 nucleotides: TGTGCCAGCAGCCAATCTCAGTTCAATCAGCCCCAGCATTTT. Translation gives CASSQSQFNQPQHF.

This clone has just a few counts. This same CDR3 is encoded by further DNA sequences in the sample. The chain employs TRBV19 and TRBJ2-3; 8 bases align to TRBD2. Germline V lookup: CDR1 LNHDA, CDR2 SQIVND (reference sequence). This CDR3 contains 16 residues. With V trimmed by 2 bases and J by 0 bases, 4 bases remained unmatched. The CDR3 here is CASSIRSGTSTDTQYF. CDR3 DNA: TGTGCCAGTAGTATACGTAGCGGGACTAGCACAGATACGCAGTATTTT.

The chain carries TRBV3-1 (or the pseudogene TRBV3-2) and TRBJ2-3, with D possibly TRBD2 on 5 matching bases. This CDR3 is 16 amino acids long. V lost 6 bases and J 0 bases, leaving 16 bases between the germline ends. The germline CDR1 and CDR2 sequences are LGHDT and YNNKEL (reference sequence). The CDR3 bases are TGTGCCAGCAGTACCCGAGCCCGGACTAGCACAGATACGCAGTATTTT. Amino acid sequence: CASSTRARTSTDTQYF.

V and J are TRBV19 and TRBJ1-5; weak D call: TRBD1 (6 bases). Germline-derived CDR1 and CDR2 are LNHDA and SQIVND (reference sequence). The ends were cut back, 7 bases at V and 3 bases at J, with 10 bases in the middle. The CDR3 is 13 residues long. This CDR3 is CASNQGFNQPQHF. In DNA, the CDR3 is TGTGCCAGTAACCAGGGGTTCAATCAGCCCCAGCATTTT.

J is TRBJ2-7 and V is TRBV4-3, with TRBD2 identical over 9 bases. CDR1 LGHNA and CDR2 YSLEER come from the germline V gene. The J segment lost 3 bases and the V segment lost 6 bases, leaving 12 bases of the junction unmatched. The CDR3 totals 16 residues. The CDR3 DNA reads TGCGCCAGCAGTCAGTCTAGCGCTAGCGGGATCTACGAGCAGTACTTC. It is translated as CASSQSSASGIYEQYF.

The V and J genes are TRBV9 and TRBJ2-1; 7 bases line up with TRBD1. Per germline, CDR1 SGDLS and CDR2 YYNGEE. The CDR3 runs to 19 residues. V dropped 3 bases and J dropped 0; count of bases not matched to a gene: 15. The CDR3 nucleotides read TGTGCCAGCAGCGGGGTCCAGGGGGAGAACCGATCCTCCTACAATGAGCAGTTCTTC. It encodes CASSGVQGENRSSYNEQFF.

The CDR3 bases are TGTGCCAGCAGTTACTCCCGACTAGCGGGAATAGATGAGCAGTTCTTC. Amino acid sequence: CASSYSRLAGIDEQFF. The chain carries TRBV6-2 or TRBV6-3 and TRBJ2-1, with 11 bases aligning to TRBD2. Per germline, CDR1 MNHEY and CDR2 SVGEGT. Losses at the gene ends were 0 bases for V and 8 bases for J; bases not matched to a gene: 6. The CDR3 totals 16 residues.

The rearrangement uses TRBV4-1 and TRBJ1-1, with D perhaps TRBD1 (6 bases). V lost 1 base and J 3 bases, leaving 15 bases between the germline ends. Germline V lookup: CDR1 MGHRA, CDR2 YSYEKL. The CDR3 is made up of 16 amino acids. CDR3 nucleotides: TGCGCCAGCAGCCAAGGAATGGGTCAGGGGTACACTGAAGCTTTCTTT. This encodes CASSQGMGQGYTEAFF.

The chain joins TRBV28 to TRBJ1-3; tentatively, D is TRBD1 (6 bases). The CDR3 loop spans 14 amino acids. The ends were cut back, 2 bases at V and 4 bases at J, with 9 bases in the middle. The germline V gene has CDR1 MDHEN and CDR2 SYDVKM. In DNA form, the CDR3 reads TGTGCCAGCAGTTTACACAGGGCCGGAAACACCATATATTTT. Residues: CASSLHRAGNTIYF.

This rearrangement joins TRBV23-1 to TRBJ1-5; no reliable D call. TRBV23-1 is an ORF for which the function is uncertain. Trimming pared 2 bases from V and 3 bases from J, leaving 14 bases between. The CDR3 runs 16 residues. The CDR3 bases are TGCGCCAGCAGTCAAGCCCCCGGGGATTTCAATCAGCCCCAGCATTTT. It codes for CASSQAPGDFNQPQHF.

The chain couples TRBV14 to TRBJ2-2; 9 bases fit TRBD1. The V gene's germline CDR1 is SGHDN and CDR2 FVKESK. CDR3 length: 16 amino acids. The V and J ends lost 5 bases and 4 bases, in that order; junction bases with no gene match: 8. The CDR3 here is CASSALQGAGTGELFF. In nucleotides, the CDR3 is TGTGCCAGCAGCGCCCTACAGGGGGCGGGCACCGGGGAGCTGTTTTTT.

The rearrangement joins TRBV5-1 to TRBJ2-7; weak D call: TRBD2 (6 bases). The CDR3 totals 16 residues. V was trimmed by 5 bases and J by 0 bases, leaving 18 bases between them. The germline V gene has CDR1 SGHRS and CDR2 YFSETQ. The CDR3 is CASRLGSGRGSYEQYF. DNA for the CDR3: TGCGCCAGCAGACTTGGGTCAGGGCGGGGCTCCTACGAGCAGTACTTC.

CDR3 sequence reads: CASSPGTRVTFEQYF. Here the CDR3 DNA reads TGTGCCAGCAGCCCCGGGACTAGGGTAACATTCGAGCAGTACTTC. The chain links TRBV5-6 to TRBJ2-7, with TRBD2 matching over 8 bases. The ends lost 4 bases at V and 6 bases at J; junction bases unmatched: 12. The CDR3 totals 15 residues. Germline V gene lookup returns CDR1 SGHDT and CDR2 YYEEEE.